Listed here are 20 T cell receptor beta chains from one sample, sequenced in a study of blood T cell repertoires in COVID-19. The repertoire was sequenced with immunoSEQ multiplex PCR; TCRdb's copy has only in-frame clones and lacks some. The repertoire includes approximately 170,000 clones, 84% of them detected once, and nearly 8% sits in the top ten. The specimen sequenced was PBMCs or T cells enriched from blood (not recorded which). These receptors were obtained from a woman aged 45-59 years who had recovered from COVID-19.

As regards this clone: At the DNA level, this CDR3 is encoded by other sequences in the same sample as well. The V call is TRBV19, the J call TRBJ2-7; 8 bases agree with TRBD1. The CDR3 covers 13 residues. Germline CDR1 is LNHDA and CDR2 is SQIVND (reference sequence). After removal of 5 bases from V and 4 bases from J, the junction contained 4 bases not matched to a gene. The CDR3 DNA sequence: TGTGCCAGTAGTCGTGACAGGGGTTACGAGCAGTACTTC. Its protein is CASSRDRGYEQYF.

The chain recombines TRBV2 with TRBJ2-1, with D possibly TRBD2 on 6 matching bases. The CDR3 consists of 15 residues. The germline gives CDR1 SNHLY, CDR2 FYNNEI. Trimming shortened V by 7 bases and J by 4 bases, and 17 bases separated the two germline ends. CDR3 nucleotides: TGTGCCAGCACAATTGGACTAAGTCCATACAATGAGCAGTTCTTC. As protein: CASTIGLSPYNEQFF.

The chain recombines TRBV3-1 (or the pseudogene TRBV3-2) with TRBJ1-3; TRBD1 is a possible D gene (6 bases). CDR1 and CDR2 (germline): LGHDT, YNNKEL (reference sequence). Deletions cut 5 bases from V and 0 bases from J, with 11 bases between. The CDR3 has 15 residues. CDR3 loop: CASSTRTVSGNTIYF. CDR3 bases: TGTGCCAGCAGCACCCGGACAGTCTCTGGAAACACCATATATTTT.

The V gene is TRBV6-5, the J gene TRBJ2-5, with D possibly matching TRBD2 (5 bases). The CDR3 covers 14 residues. Germline V CDR1 and CDR2: MNHEY, SVGAGI. V lost 0 bases to trimming and J lost 5 bases, with 10 bases between them. The CDR3 nucleotides read TGTGCCAGCAGTTACTCTAGCGTCCGGGAGACCCAGTACTTC. Amino acids: CASSYSSVRETQYF.

The chain has TRBV25-1 and TRBJ2-7; 7 nucleotides match TRBD2. The CDR3 is 16 residues long. V shed 1 base and J 1 base; nucleotides not matched to a gene: 7. The germline CDR1 and CDR2 sequences are MGHDK and SYGVNS. DNA for the CDR3: TGTGCCAGCAGTGAATCTTTAACTAGCGATTCCTACGAGCAGTACTTC. Translating gives CASSESLTSDSYEQYF.

J is TRBJ2-5 and V is TRBV7-8; 13 bases map to TRBD2. From germline, CDR1 is SGHVS and CDR2 FQNEAQ. The V gene end was trimmed by 5 bases and the J gene end by 5 bases; junction bases not matched to a gene: 11. CDR3 length: 17 amino acids. The CDR3 bases are TGTGCCAGCAGCCCCGCCTTACTAGCGGGGGGGCTGGAGACCCAGTACTTC. Residues: CASSPALLAGGLETQYF.

The J gene is TRBJ2-2, the V gene TRBV7-3; 10 bases map to TRBD2. This CDR3 contains 14 residues. V dropped 4 bases and J dropped 4; count of bases not matched to a gene: 0. Germline values: CDR1 SGHTA, CDR2 FQGTGA. Here the CDR3 reads CASSWTSGTGELFF. CDR3 coding DNA: TGTGCCAGCAGCTGGACTAGCGGCACCGGGGAGCTGTTTTTT.

The chain recombines TRBV9 with TRBJ2-2, with 12 bases lining up with TRBD2. V lost 4 bases to trimming and J lost 4 bases; unmatched junction nucleotides: 8. The CDR3 runs to 17 residues. The germline V gene has CDR1 SGDLS and CDR2 YYNGEE. The CDR3 DNA is TGTGCCAGCAGCAAATCACCGGGACTAGCGGGCACCGGGGAGCTGTTTTTT. Its protein is CASSKSPGLAGTGELFF.

The chain uses TRBV7-2 and TRBJ2-5; TRBD2 matches at 7 bases. CDR3 length: 14 amino acids. V lost 1 base to trimming and J lost 4 bases; unmatched junction nucleotides: 3. Germline CDR1 is SGHTA and CDR2 is FQGNSA. The CDR3 protein is CASSLGGGGETQYF. CDR3 in DNA: TGTGCCAGCAGCTTAGGGGGGGGAGGAGAGACCCAGTACTTC.

J is TRBJ1-4 and V is TRBV29-1; TRBD1 matches 10 bases. V lost 5 bases, J lost 4 bases, and 10 bases stayed unmatched. Per germline, CDR1 SQVTM and CDR2 ANQGSEA. This CDR3 spans 16 amino acids. The CDR3: CSVKDRGRWGNEKLFF. For the CDR3, the DNA is TGCAGCGTTAAGGACAGGGGGAGGTGGGGTAATGAAAAACTGTTTTTT. Supplemented by reference TRBV29-1 and TRBJ1-4, the full variable domain reads SAVISQKPSRDICQRGTSLTIQCQVDSQVTMMFWYRQQPGQSLTLIATANQGSEATYESGFVIDKFPISRPNLTFSTLTVSNMSPEDSSIYLCSVKDRGRWGNEKLFFGSGTQLSVL.

This clone was seen only a few times. Other DNA variants within this sample encode the same CDR3. V is TRBV4-3 and J is TRBJ2-5; D not resolved. The germline gives CDR1 LGHNA, CDR2 YSLEER. V lost 0 bases, J lost 1 base, and 12 bases lay in between. The CDR3 runs to 16 residues. The CDR3 is CASSQDLTLSQETQYF. CDR3 in DNA: TGCGCCAGCAGCCAAGATCTTACTCTCTCCCAAGAGACCCAGTACTTC.

The chain combines TRBV6-5 with TRBJ1-1, with D possibly being TRBD1 (6 bases). V was pared by 6 bases and J by 6 bases, with 20 bases between. CDR1 and CDR2 from the germline V gene are MNHEY and SVGAGI. The CDR3 sequence is 15 residues long. CDR3 loop: CASRGIAGANPEAFF. In DNA form, the CDR3 reads TGTGCCAGCAGGGGTATTGCGGGGGCCAATCCTGAAGCTTTCTTT.

The chain employs TRBV5-1 and TRBJ2-7, with D tentatively TRBD2 (6 bases). Germline assignment: CDR1 SGHRS and CDR2 YFSETQ. The CDR3 has 16 residues. The V and J ends lost 2 bases and 3 bases respectively, with 18 bases between them. CDR3 DNA: TGCGCCAGCAGCTTACCCCCCGGGACTCTACGCTACGAGCAGTACTTC. Translation: CASSLPPGTLRYEQYF.

This rearrangement joins TRBV2 to TRBJ2-7, with 10 bases fitting TRBD2. Germline V gene sequence: CDR1 SNHLY, CDR2 FYNNEI. This CDR3 contains 14 residues. Trimming removed 11 bases from V and 3 bases from J; junction bases left unmatched: 10. CDR3 in DNA: TGTGCCGGGTCCGTCTCTAGCGGGAGCTACGAGCAGTACTTC. As protein: CAGSVSSGSYEQYF.

The genes are TRBV4-1 and TRBJ2-6; D remains unclear. Germline assignment: CDR1 MGHRA and CDR2 YSYEKL. This CDR3 has 15 amino acids. Between the trimmed V and J ends, which lost 5 bases and 2 bases, there was a span of 10 bases. The CDR3 DNA is TGCGCCAGCAGCATGGGCAGTACTGGGGCCAACGTCCTGACTTTC. Protein: CASSMGSTGANVLTF.

The chain couples TRBV7-2 to TRBJ2-5; possibly TRBD1 for D (6 bases). Germline values: CDR1 SGHTA, CDR2 FQGNSA. V was shortened by 2 bases and J by 5 bases, with 21 bases between the two germline ends. This CDR3 spans 17 amino acids. The CDR3 region has the DNA TGTGCCAGCAGCTTATCCAGGGGAAATGGATTTAGGGAGACCCAGTACTTC. It translates to CASSLSRGNGFRETQYF.

This clone was recorded once. The chain joins TRBV5-5 to TRBJ1-5, with D possibly TRBD1 on 5 matching bases. This CDR3 has 15 amino acids. In germline, CDR1 is SGHKS, CDR2 YYEKEE (reference sequence). V lost 0 bases to trimming and J lost 4 bases, with 11 bases between them. CDR3 protein: CASSLGRTINQPQHF. CDR3 bases: TGTGCCAGCAGCTTGGGACGGACAATTAATCAGCCCCAGCATTTT. Full variable domain (rest looked up from reference TRBV5-5 and TRBJ1-5): DAGVTQSPTHLIKTRGQQVTLRCSPISGHKSVSWYQQVLGQGPQFIFQYYEKEERGRGNFPDRFSARQFPNYSSELNVNALLLGDSALYLCASSLGRTINQPQHFGDGTRLSIL.

The genes are TRBV7-2 and TRBJ2-5, with D hard to call. Trimming stripped 0 bases from V and 2 bases from J, with 10 bases between. The CDR3 extends over 15 amino acids. Germline V gives CDR1 SGHTA, CDR2 FQGNSA. For the CDR3, the DNA is TGTGCCAGCAGCTTAGCGCTACCACCGCAAGAGACCCAGTACTTC. Its protein product is CASSLALPPQETQYF.

V and J are TRBV6-5 and TRBJ1-2, with D hard to call. Trimming took 4 bases from V and 8 from J, leaving 14 bases between them. CDR3 length equals 13 residues. In germline, CDR1 is MNHEY, CDR2 SVGAGI. For the CDR3, the DNA is TGTGCCAGCAGTTCCACGCCGACTATAGGCTACACCTTC. Amino acid sequence: CASSSTPTIGYTF.

V gene TRBV7-9 combines with J gene TRBJ2-7; no clear D gene. With 1 base removed from V and 2 bases from J, the gap between germline ends came to 9 bases. The germline V gene encodes CDR1 SEHNR and CDR2 FQNEAQ (reference sequence). The CDR3 loop spans 14 amino acids. The CDR3 loop reads CASSLVAATYEQYF. Written as DNA, the CDR3 is TGTGCCAGCAGCTTAGTAGCAGCTACCTACGAGCAGTACTTC.